The 7 T cell receptor beta chains given below trace back to one sample, sequenced in a study of blood T cell repertoires in COVID-19. The table came from immunoSEQ multiplex PCR; TCRdb's copy has only in-frame clones and leaves some out. The sample has fewer than 350,000 clones, approximately 87% seen once; the top ten hold 9.5% to 15%. Sequencing was carried out using peripheral blood. The receptors originated from a woman aged 25 to 45 with COVID-19, enrolled during active disease.

This clone was observed a few times. V is TRBV2 and J is TRBJ2-7; perhaps TRBD1 as D (5 bases). Germline V gene data show CDR1 as SNHLY and CDR2 as FYNNEI. CDR3 size: 12 residues. Deletions cut 7 bases from V and 1 base from J, with 8 bases between. The CDR3: CASNRGSYEQYF. The CDR3 bases are TGTGCCAGCAATAGGGGTTCCTACGAGCAGTACTTC.

This clone was recorded only once. The rearrangement joins TRBV5-1 to TRBJ2-3, with TRBD1 matching 8 bases. The CDR3 totals 14 residues. Germline lookup yields CDR1 SGHRS and CDR2 YFSETQ. V trimming: 4 bases; J trimming: 4 bases; junction bases outside the gene matches: 5. The CDR3 is CASSTGQGPDTQYF. CDR3 DNA: TGCGCCAGCAGCACTGGACAGGGTCCAGATACGCAGTATTTT.

V gene TRBV19 combines with J gene TRBJ1-2; 8 nucleotides agree with TRBD1. The V gene's germline CDR1 is LNHDA and CDR2 SQIVND (reference sequence). J was trimmed by 8 bases and V by 6 bases; bases with no gene match: 17. The CDR3 totals 16 residues. Here the CDR3 DNA reads TGTGCCAGTAGGACAACCGAGACAGGGGCCGCCCGGGGCTACACCTTC. This sequence encodes CASRTTETGAARGYTF.

The gene calls are TRBV7-2 and TRBJ2-5; D may be TRBD1 (5 bases). The CDR3 sequence is 17 residues long. Between the trimmed V and J ends, which lost 2 bases and 2 bases, there was a span of 18 bases. CDR1 is SGHTA, CDR2 FQGNSA, per germline. CDR3 in DNA: TGTGCCAGCAGCTTATGGGGCCGACCCCCCTCACAAGAGACCCAGTACTTC. This gives the protein CASSLWGRPPSQETQYF.

The V and J genes are TRBV19 and TRBJ2-7, with 8 bases aligning to TRBD1. With V trimmed by 4 bases and J by 7 bases, 6 bases remained unmatched. Germline CDR1 reads LNHDA; CDR2 reads SQIVND (reference sequence). This CDR3 is built from 13 residues. The CDR3 nucleotides read TGTGCCAGTAGTACATCAGGGGGCCGGGAGCAGTACTTC. Translated, it gives CASSTSGGREQYF. The whole variable domain, filled in from reference TRBV19 and TRBJ2-7, reads DGGITQSPKYLFRKEGQNVTLSCEQNLNHDAMYWYRQDPGQGLRLIYYSQIVNDFQKGDIAEGYSVSREKKESFPLTVTSAQKNPTAFYLCASSTSGGREQYFGPGTRLTVT.

The rearrangement links TRBV28 to TRBJ1-1, with unresolved D. The CDR3 spans 11 residues. V lost 3 bases and J 8 bases, leaving 7 bases between the germline ends. The germline V gene encodes CDR1 MDHEN and CDR2 SYDVKM. CDR3 sequence (DNA): TGTGCCAGCAGTTTTGGTAGAGAAGCTTTCTTT. Translated: CASSFGREAFF.

The J gene is TRBJ2-1, the V gene TRBV5-1, with D perhaps matching TRBD1 (7 bases). The CDR3 covers 17 residues. V lost 3 bases, J lost 7 bases, and 23 bases lay in between. CDR1 is SGHRS and CDR2 is YFSETQ in the germline V gene. CDR3 nucleotide sequence: TGCGCCAGCAGCTGGGGGGTTTGGAGGGGGCCCCTTAATGAGCAGTTCTTC. It codes for CASSWGVWRGPLNEQFF.